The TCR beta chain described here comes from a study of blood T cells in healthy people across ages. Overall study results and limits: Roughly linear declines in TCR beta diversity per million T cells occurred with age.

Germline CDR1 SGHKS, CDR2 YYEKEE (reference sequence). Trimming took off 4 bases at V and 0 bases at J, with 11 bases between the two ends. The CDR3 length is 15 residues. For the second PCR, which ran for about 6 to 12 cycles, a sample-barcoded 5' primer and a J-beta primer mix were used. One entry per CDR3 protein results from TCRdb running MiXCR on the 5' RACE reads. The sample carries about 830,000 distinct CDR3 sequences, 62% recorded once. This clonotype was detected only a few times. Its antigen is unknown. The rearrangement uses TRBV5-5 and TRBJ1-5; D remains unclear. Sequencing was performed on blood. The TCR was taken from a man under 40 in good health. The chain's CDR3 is CASSPDGYSNQPQHF. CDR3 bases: TGTGCCAGCAGCCCGGACGGATATAGCAATCAGCCCCAGCATTTT.